Sequencing of this TCR beta chain was carried out in a study of blood T cell repertoires in COVID-19. Study as a whole: The United States, Italy and Spain were the sources of the acute and convalescent COVID-19 samples. Sample material is recorded as cDNA or gDNA derived from T cells, B-cell-depleted T cells, or PBMCs.

In the study's own analysis: Estimation of nucleated cell counts relied on the amplification of reference gene primers. Repertoires were generated with immunoSEQ multiplex PCR, while TCRdb's copy carries only in-frame clones and drops some. V and J calls and clone size are those listed in that table; D and trimming were worked out from the DNA. There are approximately 62,000 clones in the sample; around 74% occur only once, and over 5% lies in the top ten. Trimming removed 7 bases from V and 4 bases from J, with 11 bases in between. From germline, CDR1 is SNHLY and CDR2 FYNNEI. The CDR3 extends over 14 amino acids.

The sample was peripheral blood. This sequence joins TRBV2 and TRBJ2-6; tentative D call: TRBD2 (5 bases). This clonotype was sampled from a woman in her fifties or sixties with active or convalescent COVID-19. CDR3 DNA: TGTGCCAGCACTCGGGATGCCGGGGCCAACGTCCTGACTTTC. Protein product: CASTRDAGANVLTF.